This section outlines one T cell receptor beta chain sequence together with its context. Its antigen remains unidentified. No clone much larger than this one lies a single base away; base qualities are absent. The CDR3 regions of human TCRbeta chains were analyzed by immunosequencing. As for the authors' bioinformatics: Repertoire TCRs were checked for matches against a reference library of SARS-CoV-2-specific TCRs that had been generated using the MIRA antigen-specificity platform. Breadth meant the fraction of unique TCRs that were SARS-CoV-2-associated, whereas depth meant the fraction of total T cells that were SARS-CoV-2-associated. Using the MIRA data, every spike-specific TCR was mapped to the spike region that the TCR reacted to and assigned to either a CD4 or a CD8 class. Log10-transformed breadth and depth values were compared by one-way ANOVA with Sidak's multiple comparisons tests. Imported from immuneACCESS, the table was reduced by TCRdb to in-frame sequences with V and J called. These copies leave out some clones; in studies compared against another copy, an unresolved V gene accounts for under half, and the cause of the remainder is not known. For V, J and clone size, that table is used; D and trimming come from the DNA. Recorded for this sample are roughly 120,000 clones; less than 90% of them occurred a single time. Roughly 4% of the sample comes from the top ten.

Per the germline V gene, MDHEN is the CDR1 and SYDVKM is the CDR2. The CDR3 runs 12 amino acids, cysteine and phenylalanine included. Solely the CDR3 DNA is kept, with 36 bases framed from the first base. The V end loses 6 bases and the J end loses 6 bases, and a stretch of 9 bases separates them. These data are taken from a study of T cell responses to AZD1222 COVID-19 vaccine (dated by TCRdb to about 2021). In terms of the full investigation: AZD1222 recipients whose second dose came at about 4 weeks and those whose second dose came at about 12 weeks were combined into one group, since spike-specific TCR depth and breadth did not differ between the two schedules. A total of around 240 trial participants underwent TCR sequencing, of whom nearly 210 received two doses of AZD1222 and some 25 received two doses of the MenACWY control vaccine. Trial participants were enrolled by age into 18-55, 56-69 and 70-plus year subgroups, with around 150, 28 and 57 TCR-sequenced participants respectively. Overall results and qualifications from the work: In the small 56-69-year group, the increase in depth fell short of significance, most likely because of low power. Only five or six AZD1222 recipients were SARS-CoV-2 seropositive at baseline, limiting conclusions about previously exposed vaccinees. After two AZD1222 doses, spike-specific TCR breadth and depth were significantly higher than at day 0 and than in MenACWY recipients. Reportedly, almost half of the unique spike-specific TCRs recognized epitopes lying outside the regions that are mutated in the B.1.351 and B.1.1.7 variants. Because no day 14 peak-response samples were available, repertoires were characterized only after the peak T cell response. Participants were mostly white British, with more females than males. The authors suggested clonal diversity may have been underestimated. The vaccine-associated CD4 TCRs covered the entire spike protein, and the dominant responses fell in regions 160-218 and 743-854.

The meaning of the sample's time point label: baseline before first vaccination. Vaccinee samples came from UK trials COV001 and COV002, including a single-blind randomized controlled phase 2/3 trial of AZD1222 (ChAdOx1 nCoV-19) in healthy adults. For TCRbeta chain sequencing, PBMC samples from trial participants were taken at day 0 and at day 28 after the second dose. This chain is built from TRBV28 and TRBJ1-5; the D region possibly corresponds to TRBD1 (5 bases align). The sample here was peripheral blood, taken on day 0 of AZD1222 vaccination. This sequence was found in an adult in good health. The DNA sequence is TGTGCCAGCAGGCAGGGCGGTCAGCCCCAGCATTTT. Translated, this is CASRQGGQPQHF. Reference TRBV28 and TRBJ1-5 proteins supply the regions before and after the CDR3; the full variable domain is: DVKVTQSSRYLVKRTGEKVFLECVQDMDHENMFWYRQDPGLGLRLIYFSYDVKMKEKGDIPEGYSVSREKKERFSLILESASTNQTSMYLCASRQGGQPQHFGDGTRLSIL.